The present T cell receptor (beta chain) was sequenced within a study of STAT5B mutations in CD4+ large granular lymphocyte leukemia. Germline V gives CDR1 SGHTA, CDR2 FQGNSA. V lost 4 bases and J lost 7, with 11 bases in between. The CDR3 is made up of 13 amino acids. Libraries were prepared by immunoSEQ multiplex PCR; TCRdb keeps only in-frame clonotypes and omits some of them. This sample has roughly 23,000 clones, with 60% to 85% found just once. The V and J genes are TRBV7-2 and TRBJ1-3; D is possibly TRBD1 (5 bases). The sequence came from a human donor in good health. The sample consisted of CD4+ T cells from blood buffy coats. Here the CDR3 reads CASSSGTYNTIYF. The CDR3 DNA sequence: TGTGCCAGCAGCTCCGGGACCTATAACACCATATATTTT.